The clone carrying this TCR beta chain was recorded once. The target antigen is unknown. The data originate from a study of cytomegalovirus exposure and HLA in healthy donors. The PCR was carried out with 60 Vbeta primers and 13 Jbeta primers. The data were produced by immunoSEQ multiplex PCR, yet TCRdb's version contains in-frame clones alone and is incomplete. The sample contains more than 150,000 clones, roughly 82% of which appear only once. Germline CDR1 SGDLS, CDR2 YYNGEE. This CDR3 has 15 amino acids. V shed 0 bases and J 5 bases; nucleotides not matched to a gene: 6. The study's findings and limits: The authors enumerated 150 to 200 TCR beta chains as linked to cytomegalovirus. A reported reduction in N-insertions relative to the approximately 690-donor mean was seen in an Asian-associated ancestry cluster in a later analysis.

The TCR comes from a middle-aged man in good health and CMV-seronegative. V and J are TRBV9 and TRBJ2-7, with 9 bases matching TRBD1. Sequenced input: PBMCs. CDR3 in DNA: TGTGCCAGCAGCGTAGCGGCCGGGGACAGGGACGAGCAGTACTTC. This codes for CASSVAAGDRDEQYF.